Listed here are 28 T cell receptor beta chains from one sample, sequenced in a study of human T cells and chemical hapten exposure. A single record per CDR3 protein comes from TCRdb applying MiXCR to the RACE reads. The sample records around 340,000 distinct CDR3 sequences, under 8% being singletons. Specified time point: patch test 1, 2 weeks after DPC sensitization. The treatment was: therapeutic diphenylcyclopropenone sensitization with weekly scalp DPC. Specimen: whole blood, collected in connection with sensitization to the hapten diphenylcyclopropenone (DPC). Receptors originate from a woman aged 18-29 years with alopecia areata. Some clones in this sample may be carry-over from other donors' samples.

This clonotype was counted a few times. This CDR3 reads CASRHKAPKDGTQYF. CDR3 DNA sequence: TGTGCCAGCCGCCACAAAGCCCCAAAGGACGGTACGCAGTATTTT. The chain uses TRBV6-2 or TRBV6-3 and TRBJ2-3; D gene unclear. Germline V gene data show CDR1 as MNHEY and CDR2 as SVGEGT. V was trimmed by 8 bases and J by 8 bases, leaving 23 bases between them. The CDR3 extends over 15 amino acids.

This clonotype occurred a few times. The chain joins TRBV12-3 or TRBV12-4 to TRBJ2-1; 10 nucleotides agree with TRBD2. This CDR3 comprises 16 residues. The V gene end was trimmed by 3 bases and the J gene end by 3 bases; junction bases not matched to a gene: 5. The DNA of the CDR3 is TGTGCCAGCAGTTTTCTGGCTAGCGGGAGCTACAATGAGCAGTTCTTC. Translation gives CASSFLASGSYNEQFF.

This clonotype was counted between two and nine times. The rearrangement uses TRBV5-6 and TRBJ1-4; no definite D call. This CDR3 has 15 residues. Trimming removed 2 bases from V and 1 base from J, with 9 bases in between. CDR1 and CDR2 from the germline V gene are SGHDT and YYEEEE. The CDR3 bases are TGTGCCAGCAGCTTCTATGTAGAAACTAATGAAAAACTGTTTTTT. Translated, it gives CASSFYVETNEKLFF. Variable domain in full (rest from reference TRBV5-6 and TRBJ1-4): DAGVTQSPTHLIKTRGQQVTLRCSPKSGHDTVSWYQQALGQGPQFIFQYYEEEERQRGNFPDRFSGHQFPNYSSELNVNALLLGDSALYLCASSFYVETNEKLFFGSGTQLSVL.

In this sample, this clonotype turned up many times. The chain couples TRBV5-5 to TRBJ1-2, with a weak D call TRBD1 (5 bases). This CDR3 is 16 amino acids long. Trimming took off 6 bases at V and 8 bases at J, with 26 bases between the two ends. Germline CDR1 and CDR2: SGHKS and YYEKEE (reference sequence). CDR3 bases: TGTGCCAGCATAGCCGGGAATCGACAGCTCAAGGGGGGCTACACCTTC. This sequence encodes CASIAGNRQLKGGYTF.

The chain joins TRBV5-1 to TRBJ2-7; 8 bases map to TRBD2. V gave up 7 bases and J gave up 2 bases; unmatched junction bases: 11. Germline V gene lookup returns CDR1 SGHRS and CDR2 YFSETQ. This CDR3 is built from 15 residues. The CDR3 loop is CASSKRGGGPYEQYF. The CDR3 bases are TGCGCCAGCTCTAAACGGGGGGGAGGCCCCTACGAGCAGTACTTC.

The V and J genes are TRBV6-1 and TRBJ2-2; D gene unclear. Germline V CDR1 and CDR2: MNHNS, SASEGT. The CDR3 totals 18 residues. V shed 6 bases and J shed 7 bases, with 27 bases lying between them. CDR3 sequence (DNA): TGTGCCAGCAGAAACGGCCGGGCCTTCTTACTCTCGGGCGGGGAGCTGTTTTTT. Translation gives CASRNGRAFLLSGGELFF.

This clonotype was counted a single time. One end of the junction does not line up with germline, which may come from a read error. V is TRBV3-1 and J is TRBJ2-1; D is possibly TRBD1 or TRBD2 (6 bases each). Germline CDR1 reads LGHDT; CDR2 reads YNNKEL (reference sequence). The CDR3 extends over 17 amino acids. The DNA of the CDR3 is TGTGCCAGCAGCCATCCGGGGGCCAGTGGTACCTACAGTGAGCAGTTCTTC. Residues: CASSHPGASGTYSEQFF.

This sequence joins TRBV12-3 or TRBV12-4 and TRBJ1-1; tentatively, D is TRBD1 (6 bases). With 6 bases removed from V and 1 base from J, the gap between germline ends came to 15 bases. The CDR3 is made up of 15 amino acids. The DNA for the CDR3 is TGTGCCAGCAGCTCCCCCCGAGGGGGGAACACTGAAGCTTTCTTT. Translation: CASSSPRGGNTEAFF.

This clonotype was seen at least ten times. The junction departs from the called germline gene at one end, perhaps through a read error. The chain links TRBV7-7 to TRBJ2-7; weak D call: TRBD2 (6 bases). Germline lookup yields CDR1 SSHAT and CDR2 FNYEAQ (reference sequence). This CDR3 region has 15 residues. The CDR3 loop reads CASSPCGTPGYEQYF. CDR3 nucleotides: TGTGCTAGCAGCCCCTGCGGGACCCCAGGGTACGAGCAGTACTTC.

There are a few counts of this clonotype. This chain links TRBV4-2 with TRBJ2-5; D may be TRBD1 or TRBD2 (5 bases each). V lost 3 bases and J lost 1, with 15 bases in between. The CDR3 totals 16 residues. The germline V gene has CDR1 LGHNA and CDR2 YNFKEQ. The CDR3 loop is CASSQGPGSAQETQYF. The DNA of the CDR3 is TGTGCCAGCAGCCAGGGCCCAGGGAGCGCCCAAGAGACCCAGTACTTC.

This chain connects TRBV12-3 or TRBV12-4 to TRBJ2-7, with 9 bases lining up with TRBD2. Trimming removed 4 bases from V and 3 bases from J; junction bases left unmatched: 10. The CDR3 contains 16 residues. The CDR3 protein is CASSSASAGGRYEQYF. The CDR3 DNA reads TGTGCCAGCAGTTCCGCCTCAGCGGGGGGCCGCTACGAGCAGTACTTC.

In this sample, this clonotype turned up many times. DNA of the CDR3: TGCGCCAGCAGCTCCGGGACTAGCGGGGGCCCCCAGTTCTTC. As protein: CASSSGTSGGPQFF. V usage is TRBV5-1 and J usage is TRBJ2-1; 14 bases agree with TRBD2. This CDR3 comprises 14 residues. Losses at the gene ends were 3 bases for V and 13 bases for J; bases not matched to a gene: 6. Per germline, CDR1 SGHRS and CDR2 YFSETQ. The variable domain in full, completed from reference TRBV5-1 and TRBJ2-1, reads KAGVTQTPRYLIKTRGQQVTLSCSPISGHRSVSWYQQTPGQGLQFLFEYFSETQRNKGNFPGRFSGRQFSNSRSEMNVSTLELGDSALYLCASSSGTSGGPQFFGPGTRLTVL.

Only a few counts were recorded for this clonotype. The rearrangement links TRBV2 to TRBJ1-2; the match to TRBD1 covers 8 bases. The length of the CDR3 is 13 residues. CDR1 and CDR2 (germline): SNHLY, FYNNEI. Unmatched junction bases numbered 7, after V lost 5 bases and J lost 8 bases. The CDR3 bases are TGTGCCAGCAGTTCGCAGGGGGCTGGAGGCTACACCTTC. Amino acid sequence: CASSSQGAGGYTF.

The rearrangement uses TRBV18 and TRBJ2-7, with 10 bases lining up with TRBD1. This CDR3 contains 17 residues. The germline gives CDR1 KGHSH, CDR2 LQKENI. After removal of 3 bases from V and 8 bases from J, the junction contained 16 bases not matched to a gene. The CDR3 DNA reads as TGTGCCAGCTCACCTGTACTAAAAGGACAGGGGGTGATAAAGCAGTACTTC. This sequence encodes CASSPVLKGQGVIKQYF. Complete variable domain (other parts from reference TRBV18 and TRBJ2-7): NAGVMQNPRHLVRRRGQEARLRCSPMKGHSHVYWYRQLPEEGLKFMVYLQKENIIDESGMPKERFSAEFPKEGPSILRIQQVVRGDSAAYFCASSPVLKGQGVIKQYFGPGTRLTVT.

V and J are TRBV20-1 and TRBJ2-3; TRBD2 agrees at 12 bases. The junction had 5 bases not matched to a gene; V was cut back by 3 bases and J by 4 bases. This CDR3 contains 15 residues. The V gene's germline CDR1 is DFQATT and CDR2 SNEGSKA (reference sequence). CDR3 sequence reads: CSARRSSGGADTQYF. CDR3 in DNA: TGCAGTGCTAGGCGCTCTAGCGGGGGGGCAGATACGCAGTATTTT.

This clonotype was observed a few times. This chain joins TRBV6-6 and TRBJ1-1; TRBD1 might be the D (5 bases). The V end was cut by 0 bases, the J end by 8 bases, with 19 bases between. This CDR3 is built from 16 residues. The germline V gene has CDR1 MNHNY and CDR2 SVGAGI (reference sequence). CDR3 bases: TGTGCCAGCAGTTACTCGATCCGCGGTGCAGGGAGCGAAGCTTTCTTT. It encodes CASSYSIRGAGSEAFF.

Many counts were recorded for this clonotype. This chain uses TRBV9 with TRBJ2-3; TRBD2 matches at 7 bases. J was trimmed by 2 bases and V by 0 bases; bases with no gene match: 12. The CDR3 sequence is 18 residues long. Germline assignment: CDR1 SGDLS and CDR2 YYNGEE. Written as DNA, the CDR3 is TGTGCCAGCAGCGTAGTGGGTGACTGGCGGGGGTCCACAGATACGCAGTATTTT. Residues: CASSVVGDWRGSTDTQYF.

In this sample, this clonotype turned up a few times. The chain recombines TRBV27 with TRBJ1-1; 8 bases align to TRBD1. This CDR3 is built from 16 residues. Trimming cost V 8 bases and J 5 bases; bases outside gene matches: 16. Germline CDR1 and CDR2: MNHEY and SMNVEV (reference sequence). The CDR3 protein is CASGQFRSGGTTEAFF. The CDR3 DNA reads TGTGCCAGCGGCCAGTTTAGATCAGGGGGCACGACTGAAGCTTTCTTT.

This clonotype was observed many times. The chain carries TRBV6-2 or TRBV6-3 and TRBJ2-2; the match to TRBD1 covers 10 bases. Germline CDR1 and CDR2: MNHEY and SVGEGT. CDR3 length: 12 amino acids. V trimming: 5 bases; J trimming: 13 bases; junction bases outside the gene matches: 4. For the CDR3, the DNA is TGTGCCAGCAGTCGGGACAGGGGTAGGCTGTTTTTT. Its translation is CASSRDRGRLFF.

Concerning this clonotype itself: This is likely a read error, given that the CDR3 carries no conserved phenylalanine or tryptophan at its end. This sequence joins TRBV4-3 and TRBJ1-2; 8 bases are shared with TRBD1. The CDR3 runs 14 residues. Looked up from germline, CDR1 is LGHNA and CDR2 is YSLEER. J gave up 9 bases and V 0 bases, and 6 bases lay outside the gene matches. For the CDR3, the DNA is TGCGCCAGCAGCCAAGATAGCCGACAGGGGAGCTACACCTAC. Its translation is CASSQDSRQGSYTY.

The chain employs TRBV18 and TRBJ2-1, with D possibly matching TRBD1 (6 bases). This CDR3 is 14 amino acids long. V was shortened by 3 bases and J by 7 bases, with 13 bases between the two germline ends. In germline, CDR1 is KGHSH, CDR2 LQKENI. For the CDR3, the DNA is TGTGCCAGCTCACCCTTTCCAGGGGTGAATGAGCAGTTCTTC. Translation gives CASSPFPGVNEQFF. Full variable domain (remainder filled in from reference TRBV18 and TRBJ2-1): NAGVMQNPRHLVRRRGQEARLRCSPMKGHSHVYWYRQLPEEGLKFMVYLQKENIIDESGMPKERFSAEFPKEGPSILRIQQVVRGDSAAYFCASSPFPGVNEQFFGPGTRLTVL.

This clonotype was seen a handful of times. V is TRBV27 and J is TRBJ1-6; no firm D call. The length of the CDR3 is 14 residues. Trimming cost V 6 bases and J 10 bases, with 16 bases left between them. CDR1 and CDR2 (germline): MNHEY, SMNVEV (reference sequence). The CDR3 sequence: CASSAATLRSPLHF. The DNA for the CDR3 is TGTGCCAGCAGCGCCGCTACTTTAAGGTCACCCCTCCACTTT.

The CDR3 is CSASRVAGGHPSTDTQYF. DNA for the CDR3: TGCAGTGCTAGTCGGGTAGCGGGGGGGCACCCTAGCACAGATACGCAGTATTTT. The rearrangement links TRBV20-1 to TRBJ2-3; 11 positions match TRBD2. J gave up 0 bases and V 3 bases, and 11 bases lay outside the gene matches. The CDR3 is made up of 18 amino acids. CDR1 and CDR2 (germline): DFQATT, SNEGSKA (reference sequence).

The rearrangement links TRBV2 to TRBJ2-3, with TRBD1 identical over 7 bases. Germline lookup yields CDR1 SNHLY and CDR2 FYNNEI. CDR3 length: 14 residues. The J segment lost 5 bases and the V segment lost 6 bases, leaving 8 bases of the junction unmatched. CDR3 sequence: CASRSTGRRDTQYF. For the CDR3, the DNA is TGTGCCAGCAGATCGACAGGGCGTAGAGATACGCAGTATTTT.

This clonotype came up a few times. The chain carries TRBV12-3 or TRBV12-4 and TRBJ1-5; TRBD1 matches at 8 bases. The CDR3 spans 16 residues. Unmatched junction bases numbered 6, after V lost 1 base and J lost 4 bases. The CDR3 here is CASSLGTGLINQPQHF. The CDR3 DNA follows: TGTGCCAGCAGTTTAGGGACAGGGCTCATTAATCAGCCCCAGCATTTT.

The chain combines TRBV14 with TRBJ2-1; the match to TRBD2 covers 7 bases. V gave up 1 base and J gave up 3 bases; unmatched junction bases: 6. Germline CDR1 and CDR2: SGHDN and FVKESK. The CDR3 contains 16 residues. CDR3 residues: CASSQVKAGVYNEQFF. CDR3 DNA sequence: TGTGCCAGCAGCCAAGTTAAGGCGGGGGTCTACAATGAGCAGTTCTTC.

This clonotype has only a few counts. The chain employs TRBV6-6 and TRBJ2-2, with D tentatively TRBD1 (6 bases). Germline V gene lookup returns CDR1 MNHNY and CDR2 SVGAGI (reference sequence). The ends were cut back, 5 bases at V and 7 bases at J, with 14 bases in the middle. The CDR3 contains 14 residues. CDR3: CASSILTGFGELFF. The CDR3 DNA sequence: TGTGCCAGCAGTATCCTTACAGGGTTCGGGGAGCTGTTTTTT.

The chain uses TRBV20-1 and TRBJ2-3; 12 bases map to TRBD2. The CDR3 runs 15 residues. Germline V gives CDR1 DFQATT, CDR2 SNEGSKA (reference sequence). Trimming cost V 6 bases and J 6 bases; bases outside gene matches: 10. In nucleotides, the CDR3 is TGCAGTGCGATAAGACTAGCGGGGGCGGTGGATACGCAGTATTTT. This sequence encodes CSAIRLAGAVDTQYF.